These 2 T cell receptor beta chains share one sample of origin, sequenced in a study of T-cell reconstitution after alpha-beta-depleted transplantation in children. Unique molecular identifiers featured in how the TCRbeta library was prepared. Using its own MiXCR run on the PCR reads, TCRdb lists one record per CDR3 protein. The data show about 460,000 distinct CDR3 sequences, about 10% seen once. Source: PBMCs, taken before TCRalphabeta/CD19-depleted stem cell transplant. These receptors were taken from a child aged 2 to 15 with inherited bone marrow failure, due to receive a stem cell transplant.

This clonotype was seen at least ten times. The rearrangement links TRBV7-2 to TRBJ2-7; D call uncertain. V was shortened by 3 bases and J by 2 bases, with 17 bases between the two germline ends. Germline V CDR1 and CDR2: SGHTA, FQGNSA. The CDR3 has 16 amino acids. The CDR3 sequence: CASSFGYSQLTYEQYF. DNA for the CDR3: TGTGCCAGCAGCTTCGGGTATTCTCAGCTCACCTACGAGCAGTACTTC.

This clonotype showed up many times. The chain uses TRBV5-1 and TRBJ2-1; TRBD2 matches 10 bases. The germline gives CDR1 SGHRS, CDR2 YFSETQ. The CDR3 spans 15 residues. The ends lost 4 bases at V and 6 bases at J; junction bases unmatched: 7. CDR3 sequence reads: CASSVELAGGNEQFF. CDR3 DNA: TGCGCCAGCAGCGTGGAGTTAGCGGGAGGCAATGAGCAGTTCTTC.